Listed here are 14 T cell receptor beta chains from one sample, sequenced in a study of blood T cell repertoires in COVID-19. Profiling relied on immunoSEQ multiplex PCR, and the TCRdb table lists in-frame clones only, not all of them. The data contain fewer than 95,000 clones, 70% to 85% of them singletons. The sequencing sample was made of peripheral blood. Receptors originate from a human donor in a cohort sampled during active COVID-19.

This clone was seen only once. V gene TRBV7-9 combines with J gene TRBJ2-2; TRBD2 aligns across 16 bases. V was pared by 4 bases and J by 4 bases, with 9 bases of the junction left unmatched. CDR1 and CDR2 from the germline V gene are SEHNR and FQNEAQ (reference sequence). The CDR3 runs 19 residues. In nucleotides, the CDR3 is TGTGCCAGCAGCTCCGGGACTAGCGGGGGGGCAGCGGGCACCGGGGAGCTGTTTTTT. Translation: CASSSGTSGGAAGTGELFF.

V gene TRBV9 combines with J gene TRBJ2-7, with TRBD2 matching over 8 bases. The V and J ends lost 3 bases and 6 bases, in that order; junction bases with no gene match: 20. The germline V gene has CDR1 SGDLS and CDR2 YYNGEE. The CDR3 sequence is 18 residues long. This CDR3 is CASSALALGGAGGSEQYF. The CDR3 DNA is TGTGCCAGCAGCGCTCTTGCTTTGGGGGGCGCGGGAGGATCCGAGCAGTACTTC.

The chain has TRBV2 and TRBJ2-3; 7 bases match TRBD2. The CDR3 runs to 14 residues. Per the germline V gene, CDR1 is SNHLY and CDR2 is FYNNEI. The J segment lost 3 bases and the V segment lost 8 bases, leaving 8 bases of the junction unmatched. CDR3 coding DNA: TGTGCCAGCCGTCGGGGGGTCGAGACAGATACGCAGTATTTT. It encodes CASRRGVETDTQYF.

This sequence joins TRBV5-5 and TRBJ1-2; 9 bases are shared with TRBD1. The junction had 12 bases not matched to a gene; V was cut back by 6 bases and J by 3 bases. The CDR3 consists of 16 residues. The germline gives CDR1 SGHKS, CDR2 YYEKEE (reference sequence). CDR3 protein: CASTPLPGQGHYGYTF. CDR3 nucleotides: TGTGCCAGCACACCGCTACCGGGACAGGGACACTATGGCTACACCTTC.

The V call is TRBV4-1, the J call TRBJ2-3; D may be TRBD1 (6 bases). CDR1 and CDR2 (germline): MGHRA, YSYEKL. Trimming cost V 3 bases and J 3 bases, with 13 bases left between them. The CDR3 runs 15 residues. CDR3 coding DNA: TGCGCCAGCAGCCAGATAGGACAGCTTACAGATACGCAGTATTTT. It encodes CASSQIGQLTDTQYF.

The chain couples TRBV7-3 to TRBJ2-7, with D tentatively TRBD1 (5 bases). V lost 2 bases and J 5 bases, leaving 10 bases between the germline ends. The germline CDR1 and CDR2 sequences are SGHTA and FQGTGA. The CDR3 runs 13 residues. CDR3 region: CASSLGRTNEQYF. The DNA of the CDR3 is TGTGCCAGCAGCTTAGGCAGGACAAACGAGCAGTACTTC.

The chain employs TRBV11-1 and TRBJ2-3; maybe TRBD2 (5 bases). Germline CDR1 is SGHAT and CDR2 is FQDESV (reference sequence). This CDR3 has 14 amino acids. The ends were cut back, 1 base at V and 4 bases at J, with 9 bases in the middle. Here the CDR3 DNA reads TGTGCCAGCAGCTTAGGTCGGGGTCCAGATACGCAGTATTTT. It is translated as CASSLGRGPDTQYF.

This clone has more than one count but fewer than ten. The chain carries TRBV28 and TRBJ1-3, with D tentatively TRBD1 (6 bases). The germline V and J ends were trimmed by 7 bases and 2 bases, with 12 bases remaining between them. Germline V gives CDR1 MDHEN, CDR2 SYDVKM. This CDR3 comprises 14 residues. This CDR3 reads CASNRDITGNTIYF. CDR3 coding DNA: TGTGCCAGCAACCGGGACATTACTGGAAACACCATATATTTT. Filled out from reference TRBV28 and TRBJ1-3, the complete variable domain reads DVKVTQSSRYLVKRTGEKVFLECVQDMDHENMFWYRQDPGLGLRLIYFSYDVKMKEKGDIPEGYSVSREKKERFSLILESASTNQTSMYLCASNRDITGNTIYFGEGSWLTVV.

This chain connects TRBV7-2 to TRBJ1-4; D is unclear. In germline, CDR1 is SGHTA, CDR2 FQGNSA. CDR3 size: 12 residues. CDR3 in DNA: TGTGCTGAGAGGGTCCCCAATGAAAAACTGTTTTTT. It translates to CAERVPNEKLFF.

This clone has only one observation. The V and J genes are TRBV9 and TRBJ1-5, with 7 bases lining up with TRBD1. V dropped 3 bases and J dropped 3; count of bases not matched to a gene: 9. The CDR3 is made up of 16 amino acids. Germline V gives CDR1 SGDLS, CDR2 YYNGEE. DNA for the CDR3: TGTGCCAGCAGCGCAAGAAAAGACAGGGACAATCAGCCCCAGCATTTT. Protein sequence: CASSARKDRDNQPQHF.

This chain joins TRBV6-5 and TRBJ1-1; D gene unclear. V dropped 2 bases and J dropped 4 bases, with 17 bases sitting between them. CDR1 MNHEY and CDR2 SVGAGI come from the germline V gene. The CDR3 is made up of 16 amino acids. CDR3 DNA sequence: TGTGCCAGCAGTTACCCGCGGGTCGACGCGAGCACTGAAGCTTTCTTT. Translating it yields CASSYPRVDASTEAFF.

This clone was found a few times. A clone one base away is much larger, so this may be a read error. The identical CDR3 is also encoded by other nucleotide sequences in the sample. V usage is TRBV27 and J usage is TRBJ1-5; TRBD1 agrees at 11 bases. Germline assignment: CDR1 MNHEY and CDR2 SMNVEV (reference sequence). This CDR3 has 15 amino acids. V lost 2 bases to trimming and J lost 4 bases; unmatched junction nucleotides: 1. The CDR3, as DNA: TGTGCCAGCAGTTTAGGGACAGGGGGGAATCAGCCCCAGCATTTT. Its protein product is CASSLGTGGNQPQHF.

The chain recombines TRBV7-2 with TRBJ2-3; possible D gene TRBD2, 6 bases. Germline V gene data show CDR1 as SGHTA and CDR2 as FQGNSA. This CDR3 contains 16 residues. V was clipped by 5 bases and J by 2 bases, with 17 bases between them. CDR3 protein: CASSRPPGGVTDTQYF. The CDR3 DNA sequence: TGTGCCAGCAGCAGACCCCCTGGCGGGGTCACAGATACGCAGTATTTT.

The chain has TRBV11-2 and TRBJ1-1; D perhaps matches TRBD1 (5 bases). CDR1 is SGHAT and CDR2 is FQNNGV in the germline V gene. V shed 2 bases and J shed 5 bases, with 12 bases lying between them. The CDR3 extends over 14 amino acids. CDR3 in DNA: TGTGCCAGCAGCTTACTGGGGAAGGGGACTGAAGCTTTCTTT. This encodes CASSLLGKGTEAFF. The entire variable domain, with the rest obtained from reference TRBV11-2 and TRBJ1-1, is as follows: EAGVAQSPRYKIIEKRQSVAFWCNPISGHATLYWYQQILGQGPKLLIQFQNNGVVDDSQLPKDRFSAERLKGVDSTLKIQPAKLEDSAVYLCASSLLGKGTEAFFGQGTRLTVV.